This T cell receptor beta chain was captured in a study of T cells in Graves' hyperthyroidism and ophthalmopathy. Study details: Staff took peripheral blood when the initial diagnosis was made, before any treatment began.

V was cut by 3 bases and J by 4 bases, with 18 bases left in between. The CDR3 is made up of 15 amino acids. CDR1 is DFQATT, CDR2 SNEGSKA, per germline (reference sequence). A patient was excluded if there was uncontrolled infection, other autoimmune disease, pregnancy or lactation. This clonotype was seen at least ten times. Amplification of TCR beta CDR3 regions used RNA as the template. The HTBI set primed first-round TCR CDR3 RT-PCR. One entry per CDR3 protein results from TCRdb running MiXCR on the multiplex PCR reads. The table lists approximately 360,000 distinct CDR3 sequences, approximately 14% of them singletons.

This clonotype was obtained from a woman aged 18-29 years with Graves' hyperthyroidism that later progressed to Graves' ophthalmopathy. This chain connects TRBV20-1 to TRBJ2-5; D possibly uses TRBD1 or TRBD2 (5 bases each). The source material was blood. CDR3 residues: CSASERGVALETQYF. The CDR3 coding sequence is TGCAGTGCTAGCGAAAGAGGGGTAGCGCTAGAGACCCAGTACTTC.